The rows below give T cell receptor beta chains drawn from one sample of a study of blood T cell repertoires in COVID-19. TCRdb keeps only in-frame clones here, not all; method: immunoSEQ multiplex PCR. This sample yields over 7,000 clones, of which approximately 88% are seen a single time; roughly 9.9% belongs to the top ten. Sequenced material: peripheral blood. The receptors derive from a human donor in a cohort sampled during active COVID-19. Each CDR3 is given with its conserved first and last residue. Each record gives: J gene, D gene, V gene, CDR3 length, clone size, CDR3 protein, CDR3 DNA. The D gene is left open where the match is weak. Part of the rows lack a size; the others show once, few, many or a class for expanded clones.

TRBJ2-6,NA,TRBV3-1/TRBV3-2,12,once,CASENGANVLTF,TGTGCCAGCGAGAACGGGGCCAACGTCCTGACTTTC
TRBJ2-3,TRBD2,TRBV2,16,NA,CASRETSGRRIDTQYF,TGTGCCAGCAGGGAGACGAGCGGGAGACGGATTGATACGCAGTATTTT
TRBJ2-1,TRBD2,TRBV5-1,15,NA,CASSLRASGYNEQFF,TGCGCCAGCAGCTTGCGGGCTAGCGGGTACAATGAGCAGTTCTTC
TRBJ2-1,TRBD2,TRBV30,14,NA,CAWSPSGPYNEQFF,TGTGCCTGGAGTCCTAGCGGACCCTACAATGAGCAGTTCTTC
TRBJ2-7,TRBD2,TRBV27,14,NA,CASSLGAGAYEQYF,TGTGCCAGCAGTTTGGGCGCGGGGGCCTACGAGCAGTACTTC
TRBJ1-4,TRBD1,TRBV28,17,NA,CASSPYLDRDGREKLFF,TGTGCCAGCAGCCCTTATCTCGACAGGGACGGGCGGGAAAAACTGTTTTTT
TRBJ1-2,NA,TRBV19,16,NA,CASRPTGDLTYYGYTF,TGTGCCAGTAGACCCACAGGCGACCTTACCTATTATGGCTACACCTTC
TRBJ2-1,TRBD2,TRBV5-1,14,NA,CASSGTRGNNEQFF,TGCGCCAGCAGCGGGACTAGAGGGAACAATGAGCAGTTCTTC
TRBJ1-5,NA,TRBV18,15,NA,CASSPDPGGRQPQHF,TGTGCCAGCTCACCTGACCCGGGTGGGAGGCAGCCCCAGCATTTT
TRBJ2-1,NA,TRBV5-4,15,NA,CASSWSLFSYNEQFF,TGTGCCAGCAGCTGGAGTTTATTCTCCTACAATGAGCAGTTCTTC